The 5 T cell receptor beta chains presented below share a single source sample, sequenced in a study of graft-versus-host responses after intestinal transplantation. Tissue processing of the graft released intraepithelial and lamina propria lymphocytes from it. Profiled with immunoSEQ multiplex PCR; TCRdb holds only in-frame clones, not every one. Among roughly 9,600 clones listed, 75% to 85% were seen once. The specimen comprised ileum tissue, sampled about 470 days after intestinal transplantation. The receptors originated from a human patient who received an intestinal transplant, so some T cells may come from the graft donor.

The CDR3 here is CATIPGTNYGYTF. In DNA form, the CDR3 reads TGTGCCACCATACCCGGAACAAACTATGGCTACACCTTC. The chain joins TRBV10-3 to TRBJ1-2; unclear D gene. The germline V gene encodes CDR1 ENHRY and CDR2 SYGVKD. The CDR3 is 13 residues long. The germline V and J ends were trimmed by 10 bases and 2 bases, with 14 bases remaining between them.

This sequence joins TRBV27 and TRBJ2-2, with 12 bases matching TRBD2. Germline lookup yields CDR1 MNHEY and CDR2 SMNVEV (reference sequence). V was clipped by 2 bases and J by 6 bases; unmatched bases: 4. This CDR3 comprises 16 residues. CDR3 DNA: TGTGCCAGCAGTTTAATGCTAGCGGGGGGGCCCGGGGAGCTGTTTTTT. Residues: CASSLMLAGGPGELFF.

V is TRBV27 and J is TRBJ2-7; D possibly matches TRBD1 or TRBD2 (5 bases each). The CDR3 spans 15 residues. Germline assignment: CDR1 MNHEY and CDR2 SMNVEV (reference sequence). V was trimmed by 6 bases and J by 0 bases, leaving 15 bases between them. CDR3 residues: CASSSGGSISYEQYF. The DNA for the CDR3 is TGTGCCAGCAGCTCTGGGGGTTCCATCTCCTACGAGCAGTACTTC.

The chain combines TRBV10-3 with TRBJ1-1, with 9 bases matching TRBD1. J was trimmed by 5 bases and V by 6 bases; bases with no gene match: 7. Germline assignment: CDR1 ENHRY and CDR2 SYGVKD. The CDR3 contains 14 residues. This chain's CDR3 is CAISRDRVVTEAFF. In nucleotides, the CDR3 is TGTGCCATCAGCCGGGACAGGGTCGTAACTGAAGCTTTCTTT.

This clone was picked up a small number of times. This chain uses TRBV7-3 with TRBJ2-1; D perhaps matches TRBD2 (5 bases). The CDR3 sequence is 11 residues long. Trimming removed 6 bases at V and 6 bases at J, with 6 bases between. CDR1 and CDR2 from the germline V gene are SGHTA and FQGTGA. The CDR3: CASSEGNEQFF. The CDR3 nucleotides are TGTGCCAGCAGTGAGGGCAATGAGCAGTTCTTC.